The 24 T cell receptor beta chains below come from one sample, sequenced in a study of Ad26.COV2.S vaccination and SARS-CoV-2 variants. TCRdb's copy holds only in-frame clones and misses some; the assay was immunoSEQ multiplex PCR. The sample includes roughly 140,000 clones, 70% to 90% of them seen just once. The sample here was peripheral blood, taken after recovery from COVID-19. The receptors derive from a human donor who had recovered from COVID-19.

V gene TRBV28 combines with J gene TRBJ2-1; TRBD2 agrees at 8 bases. Losses at the gene ends were 4 bases for V and 7 bases for J; bases not matched to a gene: 15. Germline lookup yields CDR1 MDHEN and CDR2 SYDVKM. The CDR3 is 17 residues long. The CDR3 here is CASSSATAGDRRNEQFF. Written as DNA, the CDR3 is TGTGCCAGCAGTTCCGCCACAGCGGGGGACCGTAGGAATGAGCAGTTCTTC.

This rearrangement joins TRBV19 to TRBJ2-2; D possibly corresponds to TRBD2 (7 bases). V was pared by 10 bases and J by 7 bases, with 22 bases between. Germline V CDR1 and CDR2: LNHDA, SQIVND (reference sequence). The CDR3 spans 15 residues. This chain's CDR3 is CATCPRGGFGGELFF. Written as DNA, the CDR3 is TGTGCCACCTGCCCGAGGGGGGGGTTTGGCGGGGAGCTGTTTTTT.

The chain carries TRBV4-3 and TRBJ2-5, with no clear D. This CDR3 has 15 amino acids. CDR1 is LGHNA and CDR2 is YSLEER in the germline V gene. Trimming left V 3 bases short and J 0 bases short, with 11 bases between. CDR3 nucleotide sequence: TGCGCCAGCAGCCATGCGGACGGTGACCAAGAGACCCAGTACTTC. This translates into CASSHADGDQETQYF.

The V gene is TRBV7-2, the J gene TRBJ1-2; no clear D gene. V was trimmed by 3 bases and J by 5 bases, leaving 10 bases between them. Germline V lookup: CDR1 SGHTA, CDR2 FQGNSA. This CDR3 has 13 residues. Here the CDR3 reads CASSLPLVYGYTF. The CDR3 DNA reads as TGTGCCAGCAGCTTGCCCCTCGTTTATGGCTACACCTTC.

This sequence joins TRBV24-1 and TRBJ2-2, with D possibly called TRBD1 or TRBD2 (6 bases each). Trimming took off 9 bases at V and 4 bases at J, with 23 bases between the two ends. The CDR3 runs to 17 residues. Germline assignment: CDR1 KGHDR and CDR2 SFDVKD. The CDR3 loop is CATGPGARVGTTGELFF. CDR3 sequence (DNA): TGTGCCACCGGGCCGGGGGCGCGAGTTGGGACCACCGGGGAGCTGTTTTTT.

V and J are TRBV5-1 and TRBJ2-5, with D possibly matching TRBD1 (5 bases). The CDR3 loop spans 13 amino acids. Germline V gene sequence: CDR1 SGHRS, CDR2 YFSETQ. Trimming left V 4 bases short and J 3 bases short, with 10 bases between. The CDR3 sequence is CASSPPGKETQYF. The DNA of the CDR3 is TGCGCCAGCAGCCCCCCAGGGAAAGAGACCCAGTACTTC.

The rearrangement uses TRBV11-3 and TRBJ1-5; D remains unclear. This CDR3 has 18 residues. Germline V gene data show CDR1 as SGHNT and CDR2 as YENEEA. The V end lost 2 bases, the J end lost 6 bases, and 23 bases lay between the germline ends. The CDR3 here is CASSLKGPRSCLGQPQHF. The CDR3 bases are TGTGCCAGCAGCTTAAAAGGACCCAGGTCTTGCCTTGGTCAGCCCCAGCATTTT.

V is TRBV7-2 and J is TRBJ2-3; no clear D. V shed 3 bases and J shed 2 bases, with 6 bases lying between them. Germline CDR1 and CDR2: SGHTA and FQGNSA. This CDR3 comprises 13 residues. The CDR3 region is CASSFEATDTQYF. CDR3 DNA sequence: TGTGCCAGCAGCTTTGAAGCCACAGATACGCAGTATTTT.

The rearrangement uses TRBV19 and TRBJ1-2; TRBD1 agrees at 9 bases. Germline lookup yields CDR1 LNHDA and CDR2 SQIVND (reference sequence). V gave up 10 bases and J gave up 4 bases; unmatched junction bases: 13. The CDR3 contains 15 residues. CDR3 sequence (DNA): TGTGCCACATACGGGACAGGGCGGTTTGGCTATGGCTACACCTTC. Translating gives CATYGTGRFGYGYTF.

This chain links TRBV4-1 with TRBJ1-2, with unresolved D. Germline CDR1 is MGHRA and CDR2 is YSYEKL. Trimming cost V 0 bases and J 7 bases, with 12 bases left between them. The CDR3 is made up of 14 amino acids. DNA of the CDR3: TGCGCCAGCAGCCAAGAATTAGGACCCCGTGGCTACACCTTC. This sequence encodes CASSQELGPRGYTF.

V is TRBV14 and J is TRBJ1-2; D perhaps matches TRBD1 (6 bases). There are 15 residues in the CDR3. V was trimmed by 1 base and J by 1 base, leaving 10 bases between them. The V gene's germline CDR1 is SGHDN and CDR2 FVKESK. The CDR3 nucleotides read TGTGCCAGCAGCCAAGGGACAGCCCTTAACTATGGCTACACCTTC. Protein sequence: CASSQGTALNYGYTF. The variable domain in full, completed from reference TRBV14 and TRBJ1-2, reads EAGVTQFPSHSVIEKGQTVTLRCDPISGHDNLYWYRRVMGKEIKFLLHFVKESKQDESGMPNNRFLAERTGGTYSTLKVQPAELEDSGVYFCASSQGTALNYGYTFGSGTRLTVV.

The count of this clone is one. The chain recombines TRBV7-9 with TRBJ2-7; no firm D call. The CDR3 sequence is 14 residues long. V dropped 4 bases and J dropped 2 bases, with 12 bases sitting between them. From germline, CDR1 is SEHNR and CDR2 FQNEAQ (reference sequence). The CDR3 spells CASSSRVPPYEQYF. The CDR3 DNA reads TGTGCCAGCAGCTCTAGGGTACCCCCCTACGAGCAGTACTTC.

The J gene is TRBJ2-3, the V gene TRBV28; TRBD1 might be the D (8 bases). The CDR3 sequence is 23 residues long. Germline V gene data show CDR1 as MDHEN and CDR2 as SYDVKM. V was pared by 10 bases and J by 0 bases, with 41 bases between. CDR3 in DNA: TGTGCCATCCAGGGAGGGACAGGCAGTCCGACCCGAGTGGGGACGGGGAGCACAGATACGCAGTATTTT. It yields the protein CAIQGGTGSPTRVGTGSTDTQYF.

This clone was counted once. The chain couples TRBV27 to TRBJ1-5; D remains unclear. The CDR3 extends over 12 amino acids. Trimming pared 4 bases from V and 3 bases from J, leaving 4 bases between. CDR1 is MNHEY and CDR2 is SMNVEV in the germline V gene (reference sequence). The CDR3 DNA sequence: TGTGCCAGCAGTTCGAACAATCAGCCCCAGCATTTT. This translates into CASSSNNQPQHF.

The V and J genes are TRBV10-1 and TRBJ2-2, with 7 bases that match TRBD1. The germline V gene has CDR1 WNHNN and CDR2 SYGVQD (reference sequence). The V gene end was trimmed by 2 bases and the J gene end by 4 bases; junction bases not matched to a gene: 4. The CDR3 loop spans 15 amino acids. CDR3 sequence reads: CASSERGLTTGELFF. CDR3 coding DNA: TGCGCCAGCAGTGAGAGGGGGCTGACCACCGGGGAGCTGTTTTTT.

CDR3 in DNA: TGTGCCAGCAGGGACGGCCAAGAGACCCAGTACTTC. As protein: CASRDGQETQYF. This chain uses TRBV3-1 (or the pseudogene TRBV3-2) with TRBJ2-5; D is unresolved. V lost 6 bases to trimming and J lost 1 base, with 6 bases between them. Germline loops: CDR1 LGHDT, CDR2 YNNKEL (reference sequence). The CDR3 spans 12 residues.

The gene calls are TRBV28 and TRBJ2-1; 7 bases fit TRBD1. CDR1 and CDR2 from the germline V gene are MDHEN and SYDVKM. V lost 9 bases to trimming and J lost 6 bases; unmatched junction nucleotides: 11. CDR3 length equals 14 residues. The CDR3 loop is CASLKQGVFNEQFF. The CDR3 bases are TGTGCCAGTTTAAAGCAGGGGGTTTTCAATGAGCAGTTCTTC.

This clone appeared once. The rearrangement links TRBV27 to TRBJ2-3; no firm D call. This CDR3 spans 12 amino acids. The V end was cut by 5 bases, the J end by 2 bases, with 5 bases between. Germline V CDR1 and CDR2: MNHEY, SMNVEV (reference sequence). The CDR3 sequence is CASSPPTDTQYF. The CDR3 DNA reads as TGTGCCAGCAGTCCGCCCACAGATACGCAGTATTTT.

The chain links TRBV7-9 to TRBJ1-1; 8 bases line up with TRBD1. Germline V gives CDR1 SEHNR, CDR2 FQNEAQ (reference sequence). V was clipped by 5 bases and J by 1 base; unmatched bases: 9. The CDR3 is made up of 16 amino acids. The CDR3 sequence: CASSPQGQGPNTEAFF. The CDR3 bases are TGTGCCAGCAGCCCTCAAGGACAGGGCCCGAACACTGAAGCTTTCTTT.

J is TRBJ2-2 and V is TRBV10-3; D perhaps matches TRBD2 (6 bases). This CDR3 is built from 13 residues. V lost 6 bases and J 9 bases, leaving 14 bases between the germline ends. Germline V gene lookup returns CDR1 ENHRY and CDR2 SYGVKD. CDR3 amino acids: CAISGGEHRELFF. CDR3 DNA: TGTGCCATCAGCGGGGGTGAACACCGGGAGCTGTTTTTT.

J is TRBJ2-3 and V is TRBV5-1; 12 nucleotides agree with TRBD2. Looked up from germline, CDR1 is SGHRS and CDR2 is YFSETQ. V dropped 5 bases and J dropped 0; count of bases not matched to a gene: 7. CDR3 length: 17 amino acids. The DNA for the CDR3 is TGCGCCAGCAGTCTACTAGCGGGGGGCCCTAGCACAGATACGCAGTATTTT. As protein: CASSLLAGGPSTDTQYF.

This clone was seen a handful of times. This sequence joins TRBV7-2 and TRBJ1-1; D is perhaps TRBD1 (6 bases). Germline V lookup: CDR1 SGHTA, CDR2 FQGNSA. V lost 1 base to trimming and J lost 6 bases, with 18 bases between them. This CDR3 is built from 16 residues. The CDR3 here is CASSLGFQGRGAEAFF. The DNA for the CDR3 is TGTGCCAGCAGCTTAGGATTCCAGGGCAGGGGTGCTGAAGCTTTCTTT.

CDR3 nucleotides: TGTGCCAGCAGCCCCAACCTCCAGGGTTCGGGAAACACCATATATTTT. It yields the protein CASSPNLQGSGNTIYF. The chain has TRBV5-6 and TRBJ1-3, with D tentatively TRBD1 (5 bases). The germline V gene encodes CDR1 SGHDT and CDR2 YYEEEE. CDR3 length equals 16 residues. Trimming cost V 4 bases and J 4 bases, with 18 bases left between them.

For the CDR3, the DNA is TGTGCCAGCAGTTCGACCCAGAAGCCCCAGCATTTT. It specifies CASSSTQKPQHF. The V call is TRBV28, the J call TRBJ1-5, with no clear D. Germline lookup yields CDR1 MDHEN and CDR2 SYDVKM. CDR3 length: 12 amino acids. Trimming stripped 4 bases from V and 8 bases from J, with 9 bases between.